This T cell receptor (beta chain) was sequenced for a study of human T cells and chemical hapten exposure. Study summary: Small volume differences among pooled libraries mainly caused per-sample TCR yield variation.

Someone pulled total RNA out of unfractionated whole blood. Attachment of unique molecular identifiers to individual cDNA molecules was performed in the library. TCRdb called the 5' RACE reads again in MiXCR, with one record for every CDR3 protein. The sample has roughly 110,000 distinct CDR3 sequences; around 20% are singletons. From germline, CDR1 is SGHAT and CDR2 FQNNGV. Trimming removed 4 bases from V and 2 bases from J; junction bases left unmatched: 4. This CDR3 has 15 amino acids. The chain links TRBV11-2 to TRBJ1-3; TRBD1 aligns across 8 bases. The receptor was derived from a human donor in good health. In nucleotides, the CDR3 is TGTGCCAGCAGCTCCTACAGGGGGACTGGAAACACCATATATTTT. Its protein product is CASSSYRGTGNTIYF.